Following are 20 T cell receptor beta chains from one sample sequenced in a study of CD8 T cells in ankylosing spondylitis. TCRdb ran MiXCR on the 5' RACE reads and lists one entry per CDR3 protein. The table includes 210,000 or so distinct CDR3 sequences, 25% to 30% detected once. What was sequenced was blood, either unsorted or a sorted T cell fraction (not recorded which). These receptors were taken from a male donor with ankylosing spondylitis or in good health (not recorded which).

CDR3 nucleotides: TGCGCCAGCAGCGTGACTAGCGGGAGCCGGGAGACCCAGTACTTC. Amino acids: CASSVTSGSRETQYF. The chain employs TRBV5-1 and TRBJ2-5; 12 bases are shared with TRBD2. Germline V gives CDR1 SGHRS, CDR2 YFSETQ. The CDR3 consists of 15 residues. Trimming took 4 bases from V and 5 from J; bases not matched to a gene: 6.

Points on this clonotype: Being one base from a much bigger clone, this may be a read error. The chain employs TRBV5-1 and TRBJ2-7; 9 nucleotides line up with TRBD2. Germline V gives CDR1 SGHRS, CDR2 YFSETQ. V was clipped by 4 bases and J by 0 bases; unmatched bases: 5. The CDR3 spans 15 residues. CDR3 bases: TGCGCCAGCAGCAGTAGCGGGAGCCACTCCTACGAGCAGTACTTC. It yields the protein CASSSSGSHSYEQYF.

This clonotype was observed at least ten times. This chain connects TRBV9 to TRBJ2-1; D is unresolved. This CDR3 region has 14 residues. V lost 0 bases and J lost 5, with 9 bases in between. The germline V gene encodes CDR1 SGDLS and CDR2 YYNGEE. The CDR3 reads CASSVDRWDNEQFF. The CDR3 coding sequence is TGTGCCAGCAGCGTAGATCGGTGGGACAATGAGCAGTTCTTC.

As DNA, the CDR3 is TGTGCCAGCAGGACTGCCAGGGACAGGGGTTCCTACGAGCAGTACTTC. Amino acid sequence: CASRTARDRGSYEQYF. The chain combines TRBV28 with TRBJ2-7; TRBD1 agrees at 10 bases. This CDR3 spans 16 amino acids. V lost 6 bases to trimming and J lost 1 base; unmatched junction nucleotides: 9. The germline gives CDR1 MDHEN, CDR2 SYDVKM.

This clonotype was picked up many times. The chain joins TRBV4-3 to TRBJ2-5, with TRBD2 identical over 11 bases. The CDR3 length is 20 residues. With V trimmed by 0 bases and J by 4 bases, 16 bases remained unmatched. The germline V gene encodes CDR1 LGHNA and CDR2 YSLEER. The CDR3 protein is CASSQDGISGRASALETQYF. The CDR3, as DNA: TGCGCCAGCAGCCAAGATGGTATTAGCGGGAGGGCTAGTGCCTTAGAGACCCAGTACTTC.

V is TRBV4-2 and J is TRBJ2-3, with D perhaps TRBD1 (6 bases). Germline V lookup: CDR1 LGHNA, CDR2 YNFKEQ. The CDR3 loop spans 16 amino acids. The V gene lost 1 base and the J gene lost 4 bases, with 15 bases spanning the gap. The CDR3 loop reads CASSQVGTGKADTQYF. CDR3 bases: TGTGCCAGCAGCCAAGTAGGCACAGGGAAGGCAGATACGCAGTATTTT.

In this sample, this clonotype turned up many times. The gene calls are TRBV20-1 and TRBJ2-7; 8 bases are shared with TRBD1. CDR3 length: 14 amino acids. The ends lost 3 bases at V and 3 bases at J; junction bases unmatched: 7. Germline loops: CDR1 DFQATT, CDR2 SNEGSKA (reference sequence). In DNA form, the CDR3 reads TGCAGTGCTAGGGTCCGGGACAGGAACTACGAGCAGTACTTC. Amino acids: CSARVRDRNYEQYF.

This clonotype was observed many times. The gene calls are TRBV6-1 and TRBJ2-2; TRBD2 agrees at 9 bases. V lost 5 bases and J lost 2; bases outside the gene matches: 3. CDR3 length: 15 amino acids. Germline-derived CDR1 and CDR2 are MNHNS and SASEGT. The CDR3 region is CASSRGLANTGELFF. In nucleotides, the CDR3 is TGTGCCAGCAGTCGGGGACTAGCTAACACCGGGGAGCTGTTTTTT.

This clonotype was counted at least ten times. The chain has TRBV29-1 and TRBJ2-7; D gene ambiguous. The V end was cut by 4 bases, the J end by 3 bases, with 7 bases between. Germline V lookup: CDR1 SQVTM, CDR2 ANQGSEA. The CDR3 loop spans 11 amino acids. The DNA of the CDR3 is TGCAGCGTTGGGGGATACTACGAGCAGTACTTC. It yields the protein CSVGGYYEQYF.

The chain employs TRBV12-3 or TRBV12-4 and TRBJ2-1; 7 bases align to TRBD2. V lost 0 bases to trimming and J lost 7 bases; unmatched junction nucleotides: 3. The CDR3 sequence is 14 residues long. Here the CDR3 reads CASSLAGGENEQFF. CDR3 coding DNA: TGTGCCAGCAGTTTAGCGGGAGGGGAGAATGAGCAGTTCTTC.

The chain is built from TRBV12-3 or TRBV12-4 and TRBJ2-3, with no clear D. The CDR3 has 14 residues. Trimming removed 6 bases from V and 3 bases from J, with 13 bases in between. CDR3 sequence reads: CASSLRAGTDTQYF. The CDR3 region has the DNA TGTGCCAGCAGCCTAAGGGCTGGGACAGATACGCAGTATTTT.

This clonotype was counted at least ten times. V usage is TRBV9 and J usage is TRBJ1-5; D is unclear. CDR3 length: 15 amino acids. Germline values: CDR1 SGDLS, CDR2 YYNGEE. Between the trimmed V and J ends, which lost 0 bases and 6 bases, there was a span of 13 bases. CDR3: CASSVGGELSQPQHF. CDR3 coding DNA: TGTGCCAGCAGCGTAGGCGGGGAGTTAAGTCAGCCCCAGCATTTT.

V is TRBV15 and J is TRBJ2-7; weak D call: TRBD1 (5 bases). The V gene lost 6 bases and the J gene lost 4 bases, with 13 bases spanning the gap. Germline V lookup: CDR1 LNHNV, CDR2 YYDKDF (reference sequence). The CDR3 sequence is 13 residues long. The CDR3 is CATRVQGLYEQYF. The CDR3 DNA is TGTGCCACCAGAGTCCAGGGTTTGTACGAGCAGTACTTC.

This clonotype was detected ten times or more. V is TRBV5-1 and J is TRBJ2-6, with a possible D match to TRBD1 (6 bases). Germline V CDR1 and CDR2: SGHRS, YFSETQ. With 5 bases removed from V and 9 bases from J, the gap between germline ends came to 12 bases. This CDR3 has 13 residues. The CDR3 reads CASRQGGDNVLTF. The CDR3 DNA reads as TGCGCCAGCAGACAAGGGGGTGACAACGTCCTGACTTTC.

This clonotype was counted only a few times. The rearrangement uses TRBV5-4 and TRBJ2-5; possibly TRBD1 for D (7 bases). Trimming took 4 bases from V and 5 from J, leaving 15 bases between them. The CDR3 has 14 amino acids. In germline, CDR1 is SGHNT, CDR2 YYREEE (reference sequence). For the CDR3, the DNA is TGTGCCAGCAGCGGAGGGGGCCCCGGGGAGACCCAGTACTTC. Translating it yields CASSGGGPGETQYF.

There are many counts of this clonotype. This rearrangement joins TRBV20-1 to TRBJ2-5; 7 bases agree with TRBD1. V was pared by 5 bases and J by 5 bases, with 11 bases of the junction left unmatched. CDR3 length: 14 amino acids. CDR1 DFQATT and CDR2 SNEGSKA come from the germline V gene (reference sequence). CDR3 DNA sequence: TGCAGTGCTCCCGAGACAGGGTTAGGGGAGACCCAGTACTTC. Protein sequence: CSAPETGLGETQYF.

The sample holds many counts of this clonotype. V usage is TRBV20-1 and J usage is TRBJ2-7, with 9 bases matching TRBD2. The CDR3 totals 15 residues. V trimming: 2 bases; J trimming: 2 bases; junction bases outside the gene matches: 7. Germline CDR1 DFQATT, CDR2 SNEGSKA (reference sequence). The CDR3, as DNA: TGCAGTGCTAGACAAACTAGCGGGTCTCCCTACGAGCAGTACTTC. Translation gives CSARQTSGSPYEQYF.

This clonotype was found many times. The genes are TRBV5-1 and TRBJ2-3; TRBD2 matches at 10 bases. Germline trimming cut 3 bases from V and 1 base from J; bases unmatched to any gene: 8. Germline CDR1 and CDR2: SGHRS and YFSETQ. The CDR3 has 17 amino acids. The CDR3 nucleotides read TGCGCCAGCAGCTCGTCACGGACTAGCGGAGGCACAGATACGCAGTATTTT. Residues: CASSSSRTSGGTDTQYF.

The rearrangement links TRBV2 to TRBJ2-4; D ambiguous. Germline CDR1 and CDR2: SNHLY and FYNNEI. The CDR3 runs 15 residues. Trimming left V 5 bases short and J 0 bases short, with 11 bases between. The CDR3: CASSTTPLAKNIQYF. Here the CDR3 DNA reads TGTGCCAGCAGTACGACTCCTCTAGCCAAAAACATTCAGTACTTC.

This clonotype has a count of ten or more. This chain connects TRBV9 to TRBJ2-7, with a possible D match to TRBD2 (5 bases). Germline V gene sequence: CDR1 SGDLS, CDR2 YYNGEE. The CDR3 has 15 amino acids. The V and J ends lost 0 bases and 0 bases respectively, with 10 bases between them. CDR3 protein: CASSVDDGSSYEQYF. For the CDR3, the DNA is TGTGCCAGCAGCGTAGATGATGGGAGCTCCTACGAGCAGTACTTC.